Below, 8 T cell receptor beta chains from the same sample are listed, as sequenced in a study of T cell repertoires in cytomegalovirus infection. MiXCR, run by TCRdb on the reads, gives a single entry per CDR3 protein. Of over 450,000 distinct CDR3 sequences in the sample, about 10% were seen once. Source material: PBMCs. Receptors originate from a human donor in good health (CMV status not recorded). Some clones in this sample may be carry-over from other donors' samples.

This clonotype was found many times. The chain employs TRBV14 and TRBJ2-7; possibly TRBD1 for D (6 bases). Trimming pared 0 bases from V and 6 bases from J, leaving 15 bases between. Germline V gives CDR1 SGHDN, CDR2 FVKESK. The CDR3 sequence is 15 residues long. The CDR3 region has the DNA TGTGCCAGCAGCCAAGACAGGGAGCCGACAGGCGAGCAGTACTTC. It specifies CASSQDREPTGEQYF.

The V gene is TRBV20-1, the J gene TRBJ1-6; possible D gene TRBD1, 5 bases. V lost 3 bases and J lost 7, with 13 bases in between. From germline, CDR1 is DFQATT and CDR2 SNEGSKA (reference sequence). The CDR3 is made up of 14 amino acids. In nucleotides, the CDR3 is TGCAGTGCTAGTAGCCAGGGATTCAATTCACCCCTCCACTTT. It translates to CSASSQGFNSPLHF.

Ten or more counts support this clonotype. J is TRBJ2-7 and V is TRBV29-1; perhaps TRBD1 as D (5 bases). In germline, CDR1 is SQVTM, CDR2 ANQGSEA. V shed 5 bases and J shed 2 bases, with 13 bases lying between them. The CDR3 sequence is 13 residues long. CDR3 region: CSVRRAGTYEQYF. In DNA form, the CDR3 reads TGCAGCGTTCGCCGGGCAGGGACCTACGAGCAGTACTTC.

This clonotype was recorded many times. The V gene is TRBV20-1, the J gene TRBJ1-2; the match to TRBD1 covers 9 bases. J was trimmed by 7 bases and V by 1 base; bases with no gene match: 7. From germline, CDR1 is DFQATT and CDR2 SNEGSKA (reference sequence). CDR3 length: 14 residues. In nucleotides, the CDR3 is TGCAGTGCTAGAGGACTACAGGGGGCGCGTGGCTACACCTTC. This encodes CSARGLQGARGYTF.

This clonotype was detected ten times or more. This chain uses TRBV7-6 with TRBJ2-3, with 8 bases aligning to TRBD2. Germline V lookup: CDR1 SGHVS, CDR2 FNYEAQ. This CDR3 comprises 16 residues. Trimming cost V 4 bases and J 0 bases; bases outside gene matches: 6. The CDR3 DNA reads TGTGCCAGCAGCTCCCGGGGGGGCCTGAGCACAGATACGCAGTATTTT. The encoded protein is CASSSRGGLSTDTQYF.

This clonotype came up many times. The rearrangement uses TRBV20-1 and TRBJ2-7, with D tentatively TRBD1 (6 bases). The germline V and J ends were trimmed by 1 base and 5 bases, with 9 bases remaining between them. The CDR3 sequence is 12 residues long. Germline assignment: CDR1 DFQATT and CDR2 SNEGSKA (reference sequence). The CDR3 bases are TGCAGTGCTAGAGGGAACAGGGACGAGCAGTACTTC. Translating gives CSARGNRDEQYF.

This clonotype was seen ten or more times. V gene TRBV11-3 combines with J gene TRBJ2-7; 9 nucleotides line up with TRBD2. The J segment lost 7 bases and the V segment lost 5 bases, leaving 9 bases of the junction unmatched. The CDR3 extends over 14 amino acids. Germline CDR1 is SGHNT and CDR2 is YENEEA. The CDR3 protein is CASSAAGGAEEQYF. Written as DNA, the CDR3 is TGTGCCAGCAGCGCAGCGGGAGGTGCAGAGGAGCAGTACTTC.

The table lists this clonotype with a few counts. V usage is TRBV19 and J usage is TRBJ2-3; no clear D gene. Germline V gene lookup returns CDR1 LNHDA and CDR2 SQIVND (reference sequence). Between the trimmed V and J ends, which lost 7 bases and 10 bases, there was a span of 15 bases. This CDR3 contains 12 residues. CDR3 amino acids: CASIGDGSAQYF. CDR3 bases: TGTGCCAGTATTGGGGATGGGTCGGCGCAGTATTTT.